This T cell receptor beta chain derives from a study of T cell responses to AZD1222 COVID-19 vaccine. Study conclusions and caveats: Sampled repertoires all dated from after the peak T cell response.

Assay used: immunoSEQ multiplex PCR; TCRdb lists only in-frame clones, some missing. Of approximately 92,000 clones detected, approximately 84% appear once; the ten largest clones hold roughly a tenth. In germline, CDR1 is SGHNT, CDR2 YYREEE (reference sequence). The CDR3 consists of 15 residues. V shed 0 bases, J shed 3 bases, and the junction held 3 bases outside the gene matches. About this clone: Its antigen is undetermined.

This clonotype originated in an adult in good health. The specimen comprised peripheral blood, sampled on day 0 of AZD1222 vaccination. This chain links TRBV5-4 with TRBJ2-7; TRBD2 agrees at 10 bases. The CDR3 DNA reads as TGTGCCAGCAGCTTGGCCCCTAGCGGGGGCTACGAGCAGTACTTC. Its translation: CASSLAPSGGYEQYF. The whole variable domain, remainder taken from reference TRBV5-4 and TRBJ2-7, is ETGVTQSPTHLIKTRGQQVTLRCSSQSGHNTVSWYQQALGQGPQFIFQYYREEENGRGNFPPRFSGLQFPNYSSELNVNALELDDSALYLCASSLAPSGGYEQYFGPGTRLTVT.